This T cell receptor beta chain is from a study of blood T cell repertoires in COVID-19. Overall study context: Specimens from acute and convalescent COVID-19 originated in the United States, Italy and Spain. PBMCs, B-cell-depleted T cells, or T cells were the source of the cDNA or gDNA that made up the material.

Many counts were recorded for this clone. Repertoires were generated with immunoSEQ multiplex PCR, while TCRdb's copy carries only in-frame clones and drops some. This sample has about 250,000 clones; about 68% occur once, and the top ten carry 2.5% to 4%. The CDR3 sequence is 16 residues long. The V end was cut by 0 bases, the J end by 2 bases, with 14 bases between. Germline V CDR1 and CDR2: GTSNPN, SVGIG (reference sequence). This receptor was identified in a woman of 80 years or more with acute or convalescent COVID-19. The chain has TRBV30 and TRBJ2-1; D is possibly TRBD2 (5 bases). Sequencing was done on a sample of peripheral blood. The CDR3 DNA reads TGTGCCTGGAGTGTACGCGGACGGGGAGCCTACAATGAGCAGTTCTTC. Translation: CAWSVRGRGAYNEQFF.